The sequence of this T cell receptor beta chain was determined in a study of T cell responses to AZD1222 COVID-19 vaccine. This clone was seen just once. Method: immunoSEQ multiplex PCR; TCRdb's copy keeps in-frame clones and lacks some. The repertoire has over 150,000 clones, about 86% of them found once; the top ten carry about 5.5%. The CDR3 runs to 12 residues. The germline gives CDR1 LNHNV, CDR2 YYDKDF (reference sequence). With 5 bases removed from V and 3 bases from J, the gap between germline ends came to 6 bases. The specimen comprised peripheral blood, sampled on day 0 of MenACWY control vaccination. This TCR was recovered from an adult in good health. V is TRBV15 and J is TRBJ2-3; D gene unclear. The CDR3 DNA reads as TGTGCCACCAGCCACCCTACAGATACGCAGTATTTT. It encodes CATSHPTDTQYF.